This TCR beta chain is drawn from a study of Graves' ophthalmopathy and Graves' hyperthyroidism. Pregnant or lactating patients and those with other autoimmune diseases or uncontrolled infections were excluded. Establishment of the diagnosis relied upon clinical symptoms, serum thyroxine, TRAb, thyroid ultrasound and orbital computed tomography. Amplification of TCR beta CDR3 regions used RNA transcripts. The first round was an RT-PCR with HTBI primers, and the second round was a multiplex PCR. Via MiXCR, TCRdb re-called the multiplex PCR reads, giving one row per CDR3 protein. The data hold some 1.1 million distinct CDR3 sequences, with 36% observed a single time. In its sample, this clonotype was seen many times. Its matching antigen is unknown. Trimming cost V 4 bases and J 3 bases; bases outside gene matches: 12. The CDR3 totals 16 residues. Germline V lookup: CDR1 SEHNR, CDR2 FQNEAQ (reference sequence).

Points from the study as a whole: In blood appeared most of the expanded thyroid clonotypes whose frequency exceeded 0.001. Prediction of ophthalmopathy progression reached approximately 64% sensitivity and around 75% specificity.

The chain has TRBV7-9 and TRBJ2-7; TRBD1 matches 7 bases. The sequenced sample consisted of peripheral blood or thyroid tissue (not recorded which). This TCR was sampled from an adult man with Graves' hyperthyroidism. The CDR3 loop is CASSSLDRDGNYEQYF. CDR3 DNA sequence: TGTGCCAGCAGCTCCCTCGACAGGGATGGAAACTACGAGCAGTACTTC.